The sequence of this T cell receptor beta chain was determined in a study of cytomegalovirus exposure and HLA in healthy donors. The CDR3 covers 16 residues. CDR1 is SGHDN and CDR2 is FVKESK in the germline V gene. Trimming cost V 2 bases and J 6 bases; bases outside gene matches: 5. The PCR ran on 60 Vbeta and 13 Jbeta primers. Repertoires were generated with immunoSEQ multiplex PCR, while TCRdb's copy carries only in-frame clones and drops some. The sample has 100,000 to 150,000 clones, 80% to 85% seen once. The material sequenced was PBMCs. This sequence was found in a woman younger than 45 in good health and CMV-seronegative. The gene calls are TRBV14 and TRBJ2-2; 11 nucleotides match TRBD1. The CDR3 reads CASSQPWTGGSGELFF. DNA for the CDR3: TGTGCCAGCAGCCAACCCTGGACAGGGGGCTCCGGGGAGCTGTTTTTT.